These 19 T cell receptor beta chains were all obtained from the same sample, sequenced in a study of T cells after yellow fever vaccination. In TCRdb, the 5' RACE reads were re-called with MiXCR into one record per CDR3 protein. The sample consists of roughly 310,000 distinct CDR3 sequences, 7.5% to 9% of them appearing once. The material was PBMCs, obtained on the day of the first yellow fever vaccination. Source of these receptors: a young man who received the YFV17D yellow fever vaccine.

This chain uses TRBV4-1 with TRBJ2-3, with 10 bases matching TRBD2. This CDR3 is built from 21 residues. Germline CDR1 MGHRA, CDR2 YSYEKL. V was clipped by 5 bases and J by 3 bases; unmatched bases: 23. CDR3 region: CASSYLRSGTSELGGTDTQYF. For the CDR3, the DNA is TGCGCCAGCAGCTACTTACGCTCCGGGACTAGCGAGTTAGGCGGGACAGATACGCAGTATTTT.

In this sample, this clonotype turned up a few times. The rearrangement uses TRBV2 and TRBJ2-3; 7 positions agree with TRBD1. From germline, CDR1 is SNHLY and CDR2 FYNNEI. This CDR3 is built from 14 residues. The ends lost 5 bases at V and 2 bases at J; junction bases unmatched: 4. CDR3 protein: CASSQQGNTDTQYF. The CDR3 DNA follows: TGTGCCAGCAGTCAACAGGGGAACACAGATACGCAGTATTTT.

V and J are TRBV14 and TRBJ1-6; D gene ambiguous. The V end lost 2 bases, the J end lost 5 bases, and 10 bases lay between the germline ends. Germline V gene lookup returns CDR1 SGHDN and CDR2 FVKESK. This CDR3 spans 15 amino acids. The CDR3 reads CASSQFDRDNSPLHF. Written as DNA, the CDR3 is TGTGCCAGCAGCCAATTCGACCGAGATAATTCACCCCTCCACTTT.

The sample holds a few counts of this clonotype. The J gene is TRBJ2-6, the V gene TRBV7-8, with no clear D. Germline V gene sequence: CDR1 SGHVS, CDR2 FQNEAQ. Trimming took off 3 bases at V and 4 bases at J, with 4 bases between the two ends. This CDR3 region has 13 residues. CDR3 amino acids: CASSFKGANVLTF. DNA for the CDR3: TGTGCCAGCAGCTTCAAGGGGGCCAACGTCCTGACTTTC.

This clonotype was counted between two and nine times. V and J are TRBV12-3 or TRBV12-4 and TRBJ2-7; no reliable D call. This CDR3 has 12 residues. V lost 2 bases and J 5 bases, leaving 7 bases between the germline ends. The CDR3 loop reads CASSLSGHEQYF. The CDR3 bases are TGTGCCAGCAGTTTATCGGGCCACGAGCAGTACTTC.

This clonotype was detected ten times or more. This rearrangement joins TRBV6-5 to TRBJ2-2; perhaps TRBD2 as D (7 bases). The CDR3 sequence is 17 residues long. The germline V and J ends were trimmed by 2 bases and 5 bases, with 18 bases remaining between them. Germline V gene lookup returns CDR1 MNHEY and CDR2 SVGAGI. In DNA, the CDR3 is TGTGCCAGCAGTTACCGCCAGGGGCGGGGGTTAACCGGGGAGCTGTTTTTT. Encoded protein: CASSYRQGRGLTGELFF.

V usage is TRBV4-2 and J usage is TRBJ1-2; TRBD1 matches 9 bases. This CDR3 has 17 amino acids. The V segment lost 0 bases and the J segment 0 bases; nucleotides outside the gene matches: 5. Germline V CDR1 and CDR2: LGHNA, YNFKEQ. CDR3 in amino acids: CASSQDWGQGANYGYTF. The DNA for the CDR3 is TGTGCCAGCAGCCAAGACTGGGGACAGGGAGCTAACTATGGCTACACCTTC.

The rearrangement links TRBV7-6 to TRBJ1-4, with D maybe TRBD1 (5 bases). This CDR3 has 17 residues. Trimming pared 1 base from V and 5 bases from J, leaving 17 bases between. Germline assignment: CDR1 SGHVS and CDR2 FNYEAQ. The CDR3 reads CASSLEAGQNQNEKLFF. The CDR3 DNA follows: TGTGCCAGCAGCTTAGAGGCGGGGCAGAACCAAAATGAAAAACTGTTTTTT.

This chain joins TRBV5-4 and TRBJ2-1; tentative D call: TRBD1 (6 bases). V was clipped by 4 bases and J by 5 bases, with 10 bases between them. The CDR3 is 13 amino acids. CDR1 SGHNT and CDR2 YYREEE come from the germline V gene (reference sequence). CDR3 in DNA: TGTGCCAGCAGCCCTCAGGGGAACAATGAGCAGTTCTTC. Its protein product is CASSPQGNNEQFF. The full variable domain, rest sourced from reference TRBV5-4 and TRBJ2-1, is ETGVTQSPTHLIKTRGQQVTLRCSSQSGHNTVSWYQQALGQGPQFIFQYYREEENGRGNFPPRFSGLQFPNYSSELNVNALELDDSALYLCASSPQGNNEQFFGPGTRLTVL.

A few counts support this clonotype. V usage is TRBV7-9 and J usage is TRBJ1-1, with TRBD1 identical over 7 bases. V was clipped by 8 bases and J by 0 bases; unmatched bases: 9. Germline V lookup: CDR1 SEHNR, CDR2 FQNEAQ (reference sequence). This CDR3 region has 15 residues. The CDR3, as DNA: TGTGCCAGCCATAGTAGACAGGGTATGAACACTGAAGCTTTCTTT. It encodes CASHSRQGMNTEAFF.

The rearrangement joins TRBV4-1 to TRBJ2-2; D is possibly TRBD1 or TRBD2 (5 bases each). Germline CDR1 reads MGHRA; CDR2 reads YSYEKL. Trimming shortened V by 2 bases and J by 11 bases, and 18 bases separated the two germline ends. The CDR3 covers 15 residues. The DNA of the CDR3 is TGCGCCAGCAGCCAACGGCCGGGGCCGAACCCCGAGCTGTTTTTT. Translation: CASSQRPGPNPELFF.

The chain joins TRBV6-1 to TRBJ1-2; D possibly corresponds to TRBD1 (6 bases). V lost 4 bases and J lost 8, with 17 bases in between. The CDR3 is made up of 14 amino acids. Germline lookup yields CDR1 MNHNS and CDR2 SASEGT. CDR3 sequence (DNA): TGTGCCAGCAGTGGTTTACAGGGCCTGGAGGGCTACACCTTC. Residues: CASSGLQGLEGYTF.

This clonotype was picked up a small number of times. The chain couples TRBV4-3 to TRBJ2-7; a weak D match, TRBD1 (5 bases). The CDR3 is 15 residues long. Germline V gene sequence: CDR1 LGHNA, CDR2 YSLEER. Trimming shortened V by 0 bases and J by 6 bases, and 15 bases separated the two germline ends. CDR3 DNA: TGCGCCAGCAGCCAAGATCCAGGGATGGACGGCGAGCAGTACTTC. It is translated as CASSQDPGMDGEQYF.

Only a few counts were recorded for this clonotype. Here the CDR3 reads CASSLARLNEQFF. The CDR3 nucleotides read TGTGCCAGCAGCTTAGCCAGGTTGAATGAGCAGTTCTTC. V usage is TRBV7-2 and J usage is TRBJ2-1, with unresolved D. Per the germline V gene, CDR1 is SGHTA and CDR2 is FQGNSA. Deletions cut 0 bases from V and 7 bases from J, with 7 bases between. CDR3 size: 13 residues.

The chain uses TRBV12-3 or TRBV12-4 and TRBJ2-7; 10 bases align to TRBD1. J lost 4 bases, V lost 6 bases, and 6 bases had no gene match. The CDR3 is 14 amino acids. The DNA for the CDR3 is TGTGCCAGCAGCTTCGGACAGGGGGGTTACGAGCAGTACTTC. Its protein is CASSFGQGGYEQYF.

The sample holds a few counts of this clonotype. The V call is TRBV30, the J call TRBJ1-3; D not certain. The CDR3 length is 13 residues. V was pared by 0 bases and J by 4 bases, with 7 bases between. The germline CDR1 and CDR2 sequences are GTSNPN and SVGIG (reference sequence). CDR3 in DNA: TGTGCCTGGAGTGTGTCCAGCGGAAACACCATATATTTT. Encoded protein: CAWSVSSGNTIYF. The full variable domain, its missing parts supplied by reference TRBV30 and TRBJ1-3, is SQTIHQWPATLVQPVGSPLSLECTVEGTSNPNLYWYRQAAGRGLQLLFYSVGIGQISSEVPQNLSASRPQDRQFILSSKKLLLSDSGFYLCAWSVSSGNTIYFGEGSWLTVV.

CDR3 nucleotide sequence: TGTGCCAGCAGCCGCGGGGGCCTCCTCACCGGGGAGCTGTTTTTT. This codes for CASSRGGLLTGELFF. This sequence joins TRBV14 and TRBJ2-2; D possibly corresponds to TRBD2 (7 bases). The CDR3 is made up of 15 amino acids. Germline V lookup: CDR1 SGHDN, CDR2 FVKESK. Trimming stripped 4 bases from V and 4 bases from J, with 13 bases between.

The chain couples TRBV5-1 to TRBJ2-3; 9 nucleotides align to TRBD2. Germline CDR1 reads SGHRS; CDR2 reads YFSETQ. The CDR3 spans 17 residues. The junction had 10 bases not matched to a gene; V was cut back by 3 bases and J by 2 bases. CDR3 protein: CASSSGASGATTDTQYF. CDR3 nucleotides: TGCGCCAGCAGCTCAGGAGCTAGCGGGGCTACCACAGATACGCAGTATTTT.

The chain couples TRBV6-1 to TRBJ1-1; TRBD1 might be the D (6 bases). The CDR3 length is 17 residues. Germline V gene lookup returns CDR1 MNHNS and CDR2 SASEGT. V lost 8 bases and J lost 1, with 23 bases in between. The CDR3 region is CASSLVSGVTGNTEAFF. The CDR3 nucleotides read TGTGCCAGCTCCCTCGTTTCCGGAGTGACAGGGAACACTGAAGCTTTCTTT.